What follows is one TCR beta chain and its context. Sequencing was performed with immunoSEQ multiplex PCR; in TCRdb, only in-frame clones are kept and a portion is missing. The sample contains 470,000 or so clones, 75% to 90% of which appear only once. The CDR3 covers 15 residues. CDR1 is SGHNT and CDR2 is YYREEE in the germline V gene (reference sequence). Losses at the gene ends were 4 bases for V and 5 bases for J; bases not matched to a gene: 6. This record comes from a study of blood T cell repertoires in COVID-19. V usage is TRBV5-4 and J usage is TRBJ2-3, with TRBD2 matching 11 bases. Sequencing was carried out using peripheral blood. The origin of this receptor is a woman aged 25 to 39 with acute or convalescent COVID-19. Here the CDR3 reads CASSRTSGGIDTQYF. As DNA, the CDR3 is TGTGCCAGCAGCAGAACTAGCGGGGGTATAGATACGCAGTATTTT.